This T cell receptor (beta chain) was identified in a study of vaccination and CD4 T cells after COVID-19 (dated 2022 in TCRdb). Broadly, across the study: SARS-CoV-2 positivity had been established in the convalescent patients by nasal swab PCR, and mild disease was recorded in several of these patients and severe disease in one. In roughly eleven COVID-19 convalescent patients and several infection-naive healthy vaccine recipients, the spike-specific CD4+ TCR repertoire before mRNA vaccination was compared with the repertoire after mRNA vaccination. Post-COVID blood samples were collected from convalescent patients a median of around 100 days after diagnosis, with a range of about 35 to 180 days. In the convalescent cohort there were six males and four females, among whom were two Hispanic individuals, seven Caucasians, two Asians and one multiracial person. Post-vaccine blood samples were obtained a median of approximately 74 days after the second vaccine dose, with a range of about 13 to 250 days. Two doses of either the Pfizer-BioNTech BNT162b2 vaccine (n=8) or the Moderna mRNA-1273 vaccine (n=2) were administered to participants. What the authors observed across the whole study: Only a relatively small number of convalescent patients were included in the study, and early timepoints following natural infection were not analyzed. The median count of SARS-CoV-2-reactive clonotypes went up from 21 after infection to about 41 after vaccination, although the change was not significant. Among the post-vaccine SARS-CoV-2-reactive clones in convalescent patients, a median 86.3% showed up only after vaccination, which suggests vaccine-specific priming. Nearly all vaccine-specific clones in convalescent patients (304 of 307) were mono-reactive for SARS-CoV-2 spike rather than cross-reactive with common cold coronaviruses.

Comments on this clonotype: The antigen it binds to is not known. No much larger clone is present one base from it, and per-base qualities are unavailable.

Reading from cysteine to phenylalanine, the CDR3 counts 14 amino acids. Just CDR3 DNA is preserved here, 42 bases in frame from base 1. The germline V gene sets CDR1 to SQVTM and CDR2 to ANQGSEA. V and J are truncated by 0 bases and 5 bases respectively, leaving an intervening sequence of 13 bases. Libraries were prepared through PCR. Sequencing was performed on an Illumina iSeq 100. Turning to the authors' computational methods: Non-productive sequences were filtered out, and CDR3s that did not start with C, did not end with F or W, or were shorter than 7 amino acids were discarded. Similarity between CDR3 sequences was evaluated in R version 3.6.1 using Levenshtein distances (stringdist) and unrooted phylogenetic trees (ape). TCRdb applied fastp at Q25 and MiXCR to the public reads, then kept only in-frame beta chains. Each entry is one CDR3 protein sequence, shown with its most common DNA and genes. These V and J calls derive from TCRdb rather than the authors' analysis. This sample is represented by 20,000 to 25,000 distinct CDR3 sequences; approximately 57% of them were singletons. The leading ten clones occupy 0.8% to 1% of the sample.

Positive SARS-CoV-2 PCR tests in the convalescent patients dated from March to December 2020, before Alpha, Beta and Delta variants emerged in the United States. Ficoll-Paque Plus gradient centrifugation was used to isolate PBMCs from whole blood, and the isolated PBMCs were then either used fresh or cryopreserved at -140C. The sequence is built from TRBV29-1 and TRBJ1-2; the D gene is perhaps TRBD1, from 6 matching bases. This sequence was found in a human donor who had recovered from COVID-19. The sample was CD4+ T cells from blood, taken before SARS-CoV-2 vaccination. Here the CDR3 is given as CSVEDQLTGYGYTF. The DNA sequence is given as TGCAGCGTTGAAGATCAGTTGACAGGTTATGGCTACACCTTC.